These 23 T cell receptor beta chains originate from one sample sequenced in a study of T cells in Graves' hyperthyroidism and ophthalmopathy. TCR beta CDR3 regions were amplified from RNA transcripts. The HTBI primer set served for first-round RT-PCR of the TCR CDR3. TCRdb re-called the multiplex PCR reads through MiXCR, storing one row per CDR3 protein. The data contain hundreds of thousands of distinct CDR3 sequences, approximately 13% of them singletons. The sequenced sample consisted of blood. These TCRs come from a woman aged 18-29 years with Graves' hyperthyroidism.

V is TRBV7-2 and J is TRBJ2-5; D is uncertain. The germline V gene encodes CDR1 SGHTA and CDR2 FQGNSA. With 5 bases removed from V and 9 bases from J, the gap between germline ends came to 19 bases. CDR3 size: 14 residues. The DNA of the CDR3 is TGTGCCAGCAGCCTTGGATTATCTTCGGAAGCCCAGTACTTC. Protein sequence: CASSLGLSSEAQYF.

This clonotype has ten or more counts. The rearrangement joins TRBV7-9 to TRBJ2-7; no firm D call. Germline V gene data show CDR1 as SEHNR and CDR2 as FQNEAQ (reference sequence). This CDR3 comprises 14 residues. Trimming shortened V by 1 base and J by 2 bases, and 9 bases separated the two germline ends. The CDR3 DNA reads TGTGCCAGCAGCTTAGGGCAGGCCCCCTACGAGCAGTACTTC. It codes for CASSLGQAPYEQYF.

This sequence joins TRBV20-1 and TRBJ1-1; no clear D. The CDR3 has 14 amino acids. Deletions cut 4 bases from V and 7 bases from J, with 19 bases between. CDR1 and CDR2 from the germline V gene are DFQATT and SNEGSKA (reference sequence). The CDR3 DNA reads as TGCAGTGCTACGGCCTCCCCGGCCGCCGGTGAAGCTTTCTTT. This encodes CSATASPAAGEAFF.

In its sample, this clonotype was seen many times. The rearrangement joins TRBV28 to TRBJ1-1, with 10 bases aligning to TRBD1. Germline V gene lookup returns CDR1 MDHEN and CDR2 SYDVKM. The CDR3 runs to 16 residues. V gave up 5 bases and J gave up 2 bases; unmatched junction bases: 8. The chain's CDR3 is CASSPGQGMANTEAFF. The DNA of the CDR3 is TGTGCCAGCAGTCCGGGACAGGGGATGGCCAACACTGAAGCTTTCTTT.

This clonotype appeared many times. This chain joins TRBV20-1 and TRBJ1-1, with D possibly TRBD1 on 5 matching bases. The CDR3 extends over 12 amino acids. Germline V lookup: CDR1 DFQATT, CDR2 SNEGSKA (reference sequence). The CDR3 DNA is TGCAATGGGACGCCCGCCCCCTCTGAAGCTTTCTTT. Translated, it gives CNGTPAPSEAFF.

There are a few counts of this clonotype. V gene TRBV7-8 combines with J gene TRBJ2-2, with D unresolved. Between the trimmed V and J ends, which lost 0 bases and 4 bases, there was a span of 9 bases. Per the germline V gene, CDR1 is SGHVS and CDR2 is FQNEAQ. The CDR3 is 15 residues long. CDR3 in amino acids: CASSLAARVTGELFF. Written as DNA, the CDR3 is TGTGCCAGCAGCTTAGCAGCTAGGGTCACCGGGGAGCTGTTTTTT.

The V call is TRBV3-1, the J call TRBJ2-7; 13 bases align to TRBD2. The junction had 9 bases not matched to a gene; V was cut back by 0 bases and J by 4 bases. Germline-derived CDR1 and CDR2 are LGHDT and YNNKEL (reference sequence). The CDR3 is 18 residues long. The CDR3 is CASSQETGLAGNSYEQYF. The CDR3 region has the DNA TGTGCCAGCAGCCAAGAGACGGGACTAGCGGGAAATTCATACGAGCAGTACTTC.

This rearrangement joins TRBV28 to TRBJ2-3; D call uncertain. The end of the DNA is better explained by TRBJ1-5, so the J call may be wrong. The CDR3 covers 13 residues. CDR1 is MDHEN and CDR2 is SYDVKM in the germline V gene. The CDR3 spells CASSLTSTDTQHF. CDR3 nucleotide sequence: TGTGCCAGCAGTTTGACCAGCACAGATACGCAGCATTTT.

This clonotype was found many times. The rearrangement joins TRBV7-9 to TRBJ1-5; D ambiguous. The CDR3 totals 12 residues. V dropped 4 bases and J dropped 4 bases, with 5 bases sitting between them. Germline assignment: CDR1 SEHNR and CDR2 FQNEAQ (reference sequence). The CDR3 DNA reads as TGTGCCAGCAGCTCAATTAATCAGCCCCAGCATTTT. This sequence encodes CASSSINQPQHF.

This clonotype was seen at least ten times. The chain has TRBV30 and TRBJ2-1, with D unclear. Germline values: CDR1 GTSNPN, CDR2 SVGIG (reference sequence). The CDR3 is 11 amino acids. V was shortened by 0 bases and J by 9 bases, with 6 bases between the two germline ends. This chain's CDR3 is CAWSVSGEQFF. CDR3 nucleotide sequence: TGTGCCTGGAGTGTATCGGGTGAGCAGTTCTTC. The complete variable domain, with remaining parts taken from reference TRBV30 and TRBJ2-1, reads SQTIHQWPATLVQPVGSPLSLECTVEGTSNPNLYWYRQAAGRGLQLLFYSVGIGQISSEVPQNLSASRPQDRQFILSSKKLLLSDSGFYLCAWSVSGEQFFGPGTRLTVL.

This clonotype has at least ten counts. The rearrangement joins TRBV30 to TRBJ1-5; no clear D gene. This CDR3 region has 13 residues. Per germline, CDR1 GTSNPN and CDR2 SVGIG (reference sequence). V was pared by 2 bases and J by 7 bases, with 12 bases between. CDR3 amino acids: CAWSSVGGQPQHF. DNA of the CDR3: TGTGCCTGGAGTAGTGTGGGCGGACAGCCCCAGCATTTT.

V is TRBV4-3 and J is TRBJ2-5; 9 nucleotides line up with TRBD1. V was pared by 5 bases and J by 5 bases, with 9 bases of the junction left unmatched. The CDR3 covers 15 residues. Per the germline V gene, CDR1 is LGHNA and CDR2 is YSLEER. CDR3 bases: TGCGCCAGCAGCAACCCGGGACAGGGTTCTGAGACCCAGTACTTC. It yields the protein CASSNPGQGSETQYF.

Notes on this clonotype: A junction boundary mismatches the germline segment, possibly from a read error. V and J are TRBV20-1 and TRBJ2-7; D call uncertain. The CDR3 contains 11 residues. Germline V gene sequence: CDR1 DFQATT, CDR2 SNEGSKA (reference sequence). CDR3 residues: CSANGPYEHYF. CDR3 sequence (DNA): TGCAGTGCTAACGGGCCCTACGAGCACTACTTC.

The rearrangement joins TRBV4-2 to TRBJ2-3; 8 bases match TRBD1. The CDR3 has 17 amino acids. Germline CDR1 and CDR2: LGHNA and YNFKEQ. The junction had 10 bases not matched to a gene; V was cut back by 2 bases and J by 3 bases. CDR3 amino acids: CASSQTHRGEATDTQYF. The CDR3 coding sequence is TGTGCCAGCAGCCAAACTCACAGGGGGGAGGCGACAGATACGCAGTATTTT.

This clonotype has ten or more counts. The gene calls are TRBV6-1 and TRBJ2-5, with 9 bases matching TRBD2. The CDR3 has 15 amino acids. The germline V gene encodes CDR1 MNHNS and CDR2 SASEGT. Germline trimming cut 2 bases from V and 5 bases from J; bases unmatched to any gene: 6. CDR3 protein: CASSERRGRGETQYF. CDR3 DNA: TGTGCCAGCAGTGAACGGCGCGGGAGGGGTGAGACCCAGTACTTC.

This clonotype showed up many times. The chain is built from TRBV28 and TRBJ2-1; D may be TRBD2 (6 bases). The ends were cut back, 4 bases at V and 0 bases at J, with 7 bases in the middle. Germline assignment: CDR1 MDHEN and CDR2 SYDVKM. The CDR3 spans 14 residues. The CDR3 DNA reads TGTGCCAGCAGTTGGGGAGGCTCCTACAATGAGCAGTTCTTC. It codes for CASSWGGSYNEQFF.

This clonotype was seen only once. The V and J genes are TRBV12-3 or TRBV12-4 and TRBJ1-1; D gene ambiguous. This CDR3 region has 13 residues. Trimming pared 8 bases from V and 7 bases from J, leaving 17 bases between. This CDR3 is CASHPAGVNEAFF. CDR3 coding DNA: TGTGCCAGCCACCCCGCCGGGGTTAATGAAGCTTTCTTT.

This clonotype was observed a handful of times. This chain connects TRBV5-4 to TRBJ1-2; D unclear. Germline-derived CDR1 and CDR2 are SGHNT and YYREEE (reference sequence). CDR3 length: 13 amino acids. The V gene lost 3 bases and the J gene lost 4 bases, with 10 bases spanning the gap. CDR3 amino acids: CASSSLRFYGYTF. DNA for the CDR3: TGTGCCAGCAGCTCTCTACGATTCTATGGCTACACCTTC.

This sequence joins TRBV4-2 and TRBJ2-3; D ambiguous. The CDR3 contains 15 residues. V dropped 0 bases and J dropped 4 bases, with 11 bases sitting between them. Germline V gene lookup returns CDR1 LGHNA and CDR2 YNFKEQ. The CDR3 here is CASSQEGLVADTQYF. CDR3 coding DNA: TGTGCCAGCAGCCAAGAAGGGCTTGTGGCAGATACGCAGTATTTT.

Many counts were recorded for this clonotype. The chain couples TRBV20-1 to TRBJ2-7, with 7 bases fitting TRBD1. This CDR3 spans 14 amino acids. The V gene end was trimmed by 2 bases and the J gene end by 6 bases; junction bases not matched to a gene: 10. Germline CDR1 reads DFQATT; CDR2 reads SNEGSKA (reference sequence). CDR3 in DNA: TGCAGTGCTAGACGCTCGACAGGGAGCGGCGAGCAGTACTTC. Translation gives CSARRSTGSGEQYF.

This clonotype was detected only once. The CDR3 region is CASSYLAGVGDTQYF. The CDR3 nucleotides read TGTGCCAGCAGTTACCTAGCGGGGGTAGGAGATACGCAGTATTTT. The chain combines TRBV6-2 or TRBV6-3 with TRBJ2-3, with 10 bases fitting TRBD2. V lost 2 bases to trimming and J lost 5 bases; unmatched junction nucleotides: 4. CDR3 length equals 15 residues. Germline V gives CDR1 MNHEY, CDR2 SVGEGT.

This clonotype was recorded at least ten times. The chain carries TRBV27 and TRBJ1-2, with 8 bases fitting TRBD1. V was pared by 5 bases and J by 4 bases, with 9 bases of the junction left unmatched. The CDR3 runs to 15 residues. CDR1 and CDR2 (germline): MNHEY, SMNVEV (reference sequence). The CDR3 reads CASSPFDTGGYGYTF. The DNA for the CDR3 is TGTGCCAGCAGTCCCTTCGACACAGGGGGCTATGGCTACACCTTC.

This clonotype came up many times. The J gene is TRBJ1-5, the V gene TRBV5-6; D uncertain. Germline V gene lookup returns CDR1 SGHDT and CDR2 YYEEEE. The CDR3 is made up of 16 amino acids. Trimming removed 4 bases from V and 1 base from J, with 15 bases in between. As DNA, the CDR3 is TGTGCCAGCAGCGGGAGTGCGGGTCCGAGCAATCAGCCCCAGCATTTT. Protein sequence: CASSGSAGPSNQPQHF.